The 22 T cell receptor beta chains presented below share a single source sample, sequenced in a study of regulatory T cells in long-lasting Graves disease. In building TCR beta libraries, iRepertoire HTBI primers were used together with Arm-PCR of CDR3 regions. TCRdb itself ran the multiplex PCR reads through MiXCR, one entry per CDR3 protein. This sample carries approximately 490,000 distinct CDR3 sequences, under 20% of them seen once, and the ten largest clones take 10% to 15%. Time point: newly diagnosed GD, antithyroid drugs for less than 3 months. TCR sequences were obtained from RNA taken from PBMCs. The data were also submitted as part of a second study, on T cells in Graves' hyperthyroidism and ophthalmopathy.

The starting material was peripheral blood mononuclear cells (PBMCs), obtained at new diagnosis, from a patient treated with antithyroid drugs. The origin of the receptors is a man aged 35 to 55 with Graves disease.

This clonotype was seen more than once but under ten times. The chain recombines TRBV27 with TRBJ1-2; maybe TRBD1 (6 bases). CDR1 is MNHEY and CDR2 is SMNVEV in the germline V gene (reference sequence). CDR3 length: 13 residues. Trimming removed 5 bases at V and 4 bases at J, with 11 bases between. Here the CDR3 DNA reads TGTGCCAGCAGTCAGGGACACTTCTATGGCTACACCTTC. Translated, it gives CASSQGHFYGYTF.

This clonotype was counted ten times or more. CDR3 DNA: TGTGCCAGCAGTAGATTAAGGACAGCTGATGAGCAGTTCTTC. Translation: CASSRLRTADEQFF. This chain uses TRBV28 with TRBJ2-1; a weak D match, TRBD1 (6 bases). Germline CDR1 reads MDHEN; CDR2 reads SYDVKM. V gave up 5 bases and J gave up 8 bases, with 16 bases separating them. This CDR3 is 14 amino acids long.

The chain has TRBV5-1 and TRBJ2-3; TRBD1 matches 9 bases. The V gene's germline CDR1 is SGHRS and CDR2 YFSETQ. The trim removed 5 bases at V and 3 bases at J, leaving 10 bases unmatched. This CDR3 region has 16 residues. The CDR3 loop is CASRGTGRPTTDTQYF. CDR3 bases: TGCGCCAGCAGAGGGACAGGGAGGCCCACTACAGATACGCAGTATTTT.

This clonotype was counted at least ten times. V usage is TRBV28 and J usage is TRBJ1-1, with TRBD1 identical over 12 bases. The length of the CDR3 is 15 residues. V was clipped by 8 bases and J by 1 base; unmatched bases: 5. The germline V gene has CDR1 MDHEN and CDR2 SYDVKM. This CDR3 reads CASPGTGGTNTEAFF. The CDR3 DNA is TGTGCCAGCCCAGGGACAGGGGGCACGAACACTGAAGCTTTCTTT.

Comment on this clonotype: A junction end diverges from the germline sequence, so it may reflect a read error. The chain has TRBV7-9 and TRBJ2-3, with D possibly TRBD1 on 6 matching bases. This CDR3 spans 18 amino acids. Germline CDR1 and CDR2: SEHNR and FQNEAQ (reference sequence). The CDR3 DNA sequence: TGTGTCAGCAGCCGGACCTCCTACAGGGTTTCTAGCACAGATACGCAGTATTTT. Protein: CVSSRTSYRVSSTDTQYF. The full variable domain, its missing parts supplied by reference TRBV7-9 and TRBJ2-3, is DTGVSQNPRHKITKRGQNVTFRCDPISEHNRLYWYRQTLGQGPEFLTYFQNEAQLEKSRLLSDRFSAERPKGSFSTLEIQRTEQGDSAMYLCVSSRTSYRVSSTDTQYFGPGTRLTVL.

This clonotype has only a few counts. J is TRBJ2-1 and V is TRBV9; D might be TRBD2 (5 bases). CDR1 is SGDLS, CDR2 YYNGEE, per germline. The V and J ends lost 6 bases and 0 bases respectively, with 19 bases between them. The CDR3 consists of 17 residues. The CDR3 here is CASTPLGSLSSYNEQFF. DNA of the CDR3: TGTGCCAGCACCCCCCTAGGGAGCTTGAGCTCCTACAATGAGCAGTTCTTC.

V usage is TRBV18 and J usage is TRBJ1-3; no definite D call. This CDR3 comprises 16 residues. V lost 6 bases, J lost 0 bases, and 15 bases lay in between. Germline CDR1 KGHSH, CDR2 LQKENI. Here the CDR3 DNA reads TGTGCCAGCTCGGCCCGAGGGAAAAACTCTGGAAACACCATATATTTT. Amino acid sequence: CASSARGKNSGNTIYF.

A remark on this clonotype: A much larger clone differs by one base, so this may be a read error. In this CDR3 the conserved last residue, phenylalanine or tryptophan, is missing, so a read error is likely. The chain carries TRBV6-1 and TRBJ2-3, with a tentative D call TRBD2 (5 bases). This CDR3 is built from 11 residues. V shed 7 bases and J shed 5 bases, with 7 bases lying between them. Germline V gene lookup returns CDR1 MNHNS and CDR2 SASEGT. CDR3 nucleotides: TGTGCCAGCACCCGGGGAGATACGCAGTATCTT. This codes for CASTRGDTQYL.

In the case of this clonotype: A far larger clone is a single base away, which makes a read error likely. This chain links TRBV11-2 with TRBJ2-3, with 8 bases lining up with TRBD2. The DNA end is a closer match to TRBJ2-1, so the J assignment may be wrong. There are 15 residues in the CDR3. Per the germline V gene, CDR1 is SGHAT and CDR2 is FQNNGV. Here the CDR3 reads CASSPGRGYSYEQFF. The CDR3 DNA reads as TGTGCCAGCAGCCCCGGGAGGGGTTACTCCTACGAGCAGTTCTTC.

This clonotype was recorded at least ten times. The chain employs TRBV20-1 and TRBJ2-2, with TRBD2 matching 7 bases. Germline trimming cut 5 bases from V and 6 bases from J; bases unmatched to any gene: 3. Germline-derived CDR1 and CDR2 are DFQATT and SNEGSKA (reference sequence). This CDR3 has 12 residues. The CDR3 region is CSAAREAGELFF. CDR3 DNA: TGCAGTGCTGCCCGGGAGGCCGGGGAGCTGTTTTTT.

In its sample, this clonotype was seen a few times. The CDR3 reads CSARGGSPGRAPHEKLFF. In DNA form, the CDR3 reads TGCAGTGCTAGAGGAGGCTCCCCAGGGAGGGCGCCTCATGAAAAACTGTTTTTT. The V call is TRBV20-1, the J call TRBJ1-4, with D perhaps matching TRBD1 (5 bases). From germline, CDR1 is DFQATT and CDR2 SNEGSKA (reference sequence). V was trimmed by 1 base and J by 6 bases, leaving 24 bases between them. This CDR3 region has 18 residues.

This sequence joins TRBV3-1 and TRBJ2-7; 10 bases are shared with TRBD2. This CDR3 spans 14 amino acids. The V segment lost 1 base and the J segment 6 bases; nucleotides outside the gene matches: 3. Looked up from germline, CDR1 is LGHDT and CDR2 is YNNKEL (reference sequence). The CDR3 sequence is CASSQASGRTEQYF. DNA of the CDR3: TGTGCCAGCAGCCAAGCTAGCGGGAGAACCGAGCAGTACTTC.

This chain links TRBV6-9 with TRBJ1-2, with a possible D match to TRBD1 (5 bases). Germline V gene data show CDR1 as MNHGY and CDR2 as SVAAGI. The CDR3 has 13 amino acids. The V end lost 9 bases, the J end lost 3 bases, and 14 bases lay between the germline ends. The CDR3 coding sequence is TGTGCCAGACCCCACCAGGGTTACTATGGCTACACCTTC. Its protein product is CARPHQGYYGYTF.

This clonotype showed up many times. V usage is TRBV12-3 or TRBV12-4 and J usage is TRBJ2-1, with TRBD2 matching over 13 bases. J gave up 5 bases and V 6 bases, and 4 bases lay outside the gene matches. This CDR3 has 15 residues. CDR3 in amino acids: CASRTGLAGNNEQFF. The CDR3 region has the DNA TGTGCCAGCAGGACGGGACTAGCGGGAAACAATGAGCAGTTCTTC.

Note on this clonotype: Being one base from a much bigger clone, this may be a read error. The CDR3 is CASGRSGTGIGEQYF. The DNA of the CDR3 is TGCGCCAGCGGACGGTCCGGGACAGGGATTGGTGAGCAGTACTTC. The chain uses TRBV5-1 and TRBJ2-7; TRBD1 matches at 9 bases. Germline V gives CDR1 SGHRS, CDR2 YFSETQ. The CDR3 has 15 residues. V lost 7 bases and J lost 7; bases outside the gene matches: 15.

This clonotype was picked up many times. The CDR3 DNA follows: TGTGCCAGCGCCGGGACTAGCGGGAGATTCACCTACAATGAGCAGTTCTTC. It specifies CASAGTSGRFTYNEQFF. V is TRBV6-2 or TRBV6-3 and J is TRBJ2-1, with TRBD2 matching 14 bases. The germline V gene encodes CDR1 MNHEY and CDR2 SVGEGT. V shed 8 bases and J 2 bases; nucleotides not matched to a gene: 8. The CDR3 has 17 amino acids.

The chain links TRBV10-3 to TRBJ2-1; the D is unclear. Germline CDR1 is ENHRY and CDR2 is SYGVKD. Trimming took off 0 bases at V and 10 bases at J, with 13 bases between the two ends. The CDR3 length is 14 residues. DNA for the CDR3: TGTGCCATCAGTGAGTCGTGGACCACCTACGAGCAGTTCTTC. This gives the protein CAISESWTTYEQFF.

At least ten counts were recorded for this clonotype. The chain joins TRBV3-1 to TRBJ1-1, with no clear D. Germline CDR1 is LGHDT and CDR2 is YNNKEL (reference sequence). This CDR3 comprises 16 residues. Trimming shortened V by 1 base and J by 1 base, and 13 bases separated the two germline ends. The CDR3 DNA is TGTGCCAGCAGCCAAGGAGTCGGACTCTCGAACACTGAAGCTTTCTTT. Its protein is CASSQGVGLSNTEAFF.

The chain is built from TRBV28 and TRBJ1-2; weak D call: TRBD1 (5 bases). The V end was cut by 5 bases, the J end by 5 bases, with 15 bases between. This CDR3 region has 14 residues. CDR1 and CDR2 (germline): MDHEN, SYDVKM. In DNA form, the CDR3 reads TGTGCCAGCAGTGCGGACAACGAGGGGTATGGCTACACCTTC. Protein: CASSADNEGYGYTF.

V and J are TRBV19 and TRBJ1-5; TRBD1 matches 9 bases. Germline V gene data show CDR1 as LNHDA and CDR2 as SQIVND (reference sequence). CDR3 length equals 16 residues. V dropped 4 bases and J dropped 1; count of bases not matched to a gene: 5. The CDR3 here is CASSTYRGQSNQPQHF. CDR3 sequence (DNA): TGTGCCAGTAGTACTTACAGGGGGCAGAGCAATCAGCCCCAGCATTTT.

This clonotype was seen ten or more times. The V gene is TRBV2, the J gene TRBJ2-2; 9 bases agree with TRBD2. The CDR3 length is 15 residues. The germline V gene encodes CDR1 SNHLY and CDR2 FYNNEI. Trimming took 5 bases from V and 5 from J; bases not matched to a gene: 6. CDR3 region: CASSLLAGRTGELFF. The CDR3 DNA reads TGTGCCAGCAGTCTCCTAGCGGGACGGACCGGGGAGCTGTTTTTT.

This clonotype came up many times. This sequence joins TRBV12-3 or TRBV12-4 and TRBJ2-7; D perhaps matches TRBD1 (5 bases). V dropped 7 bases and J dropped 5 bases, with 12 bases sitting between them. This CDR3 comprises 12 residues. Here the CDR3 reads CASTQGRDEQYF. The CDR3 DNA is TGTGCCAGCACCCAGGGCCGGGACGAGCAGTACTTC.